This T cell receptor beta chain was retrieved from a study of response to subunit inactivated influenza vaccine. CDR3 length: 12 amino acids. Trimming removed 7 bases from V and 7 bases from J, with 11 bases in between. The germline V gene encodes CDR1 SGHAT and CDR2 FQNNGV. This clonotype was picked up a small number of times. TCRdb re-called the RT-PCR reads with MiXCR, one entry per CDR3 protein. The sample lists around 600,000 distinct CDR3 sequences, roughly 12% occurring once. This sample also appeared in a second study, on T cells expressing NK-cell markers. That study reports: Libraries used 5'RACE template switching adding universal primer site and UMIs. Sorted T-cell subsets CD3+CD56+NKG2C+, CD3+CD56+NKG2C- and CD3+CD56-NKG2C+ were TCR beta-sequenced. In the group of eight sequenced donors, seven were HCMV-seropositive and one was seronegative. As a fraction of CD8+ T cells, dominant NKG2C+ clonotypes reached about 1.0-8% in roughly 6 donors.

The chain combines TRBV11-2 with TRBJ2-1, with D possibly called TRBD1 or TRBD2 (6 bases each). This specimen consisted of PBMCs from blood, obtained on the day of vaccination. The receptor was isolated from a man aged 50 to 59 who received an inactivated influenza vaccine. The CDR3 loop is CASKLGGNEQFF. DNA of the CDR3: TGTGCCAGCAAACTAGGGGGGAATGAGCAGTTCTTC.